These 4 T cell receptor beta chains were sequenced from one sample in a study of T cells in Graves' hyperthyroidism and ophthalmopathy (dated 2019 in TCRdb). Library method: multiplex PCR. The sequencing machine was an Illumina HiSeq 2000. Amplification of TCR beta CDR3 regions was carried out from RNA transcripts. The first round of RT-PCR for the TCR CDR3 was performed with the HTBI primer set and the Qiagen OneStep RT-PCR kit. TCRdb itself trimmed the public reads at Q25 with fastp, ran MiXCR and retained productive beta chains. Each entry is one CDR3 protein sequence, shown with its most common DNA and genes. For this sample there are about 37,000 distinct CDR3 sequences; 40% to 65% appear just once. The top ten constitute roughly a sixth of the sample. The source material was blood. The source is a man in his forties with Graves' ophthalmopathy.

In this sample, this clonotype turned up once. CDR3: CASSLATAWQGVKLFF. Here the CDR3 DNA reads TGTGCCAGCAGCTTAGCCACAGCGTGGCAGGGAGTAAAACTGTTTTTT. The chain uses TRBV7-4 and TRBJ1-4; D is perhaps TRBD1 (5 bases). V was shortened by 0 bases and J by 10 bases, with 18 bases between the two germline ends. Germline-derived CDR1 and CDR2 are SGHVT and SQSDAQ. CDR3 length: 16 amino acids.

This clonotype was seen ten or more times. The rearrangement uses TRBV28 and TRBJ2-5; TRBD1 agrees at 9 bases. With 10 bases clipped from V and 5 bases from J, the junction kept 5 bases outside the gene matches. The CDR3 extends over 12 amino acids. The germline V gene encodes CDR1 MDHEN and CDR2 SYDVKM. The CDR3 coding sequence is TGTGCCACTTGGGACAGGGTGGAGACCCAGTACTTC. This codes for CATWDRVETQYF.

This chain links TRBV3-1 with TRBJ1-5; no firm D call. Germline CDR1 reads LGHDT; CDR2 reads YNNKEL (reference sequence). Trimming took off 3 bases at V and 3 bases at J, with 18 bases between the two ends. This CDR3 has 17 amino acids. DNA of the CDR3: TGTGCCAGCAGCCACGCTAGAGTGCGGGGTATCAATCAGCCCCAGCATTTT. Protein sequence: CASSHARVRGINQPQHF.

The chain employs TRBV18 and TRBJ1-5; the D gene is possibly TRBD1 (6 bases). This CDR3 is built from 15 residues. The germline V gene encodes CDR1 KGHSH and CDR2 LQKENI. V gave up 5 bases and J gave up 2 bases, with 13 bases separating them. The chain's CDR3 is CASSLNREGNQPQHF. In DNA form, the CDR3 reads TGTGCCAGCTCATTAAACAGGGAAGGCAATCAGCCCCAGCATTTT.